This entry features one T cell receptor (beta chain) sequence. Its target is not known. Method: immunoSEQ multiplex PCR; TCRdb's copy keeps in-frame clones and lacks some. Here the sample spans about 120,000 clones, about 93% being singletons. The data were obtained in a study of graft-versus-host responses after intestinal transplantation. Study-level background: Grafts were multivisceral, liver-intestinal, or isolated intestinal. Following induction with anti-thymocyte globulin, all recipients were given tacrolimus and steroids for 2 to 4 years. Broader study findings: Peak circulating GvH clone levels were associated with early post-transplant HvG declines. The marrow of recipients harbored GvH clones, and ileum or blood showed some of them first.

The CDR3 extends over 14 amino acids. Germline lookup yields CDR1 LNHDA and CDR2 SQIVND (reference sequence). The V and J ends lost 9 bases and 2 bases, in that order; junction bases with no gene match: 8. The V call is TRBV19, the J call TRBJ1-2, with 8 bases fitting TRBD1. The material was unstimulated CD4+ T cells sorted from spleen or lymph node cells, obtained before intestinal transplant. This TCR was sampled from a human donor who received an intestinal transplant. The CDR3 DNA is TGTGCCAGCTCCCGGACAGGGACAAACTATGGCTACACCTTC. It is translated as CASSRTGTNYGYTF.